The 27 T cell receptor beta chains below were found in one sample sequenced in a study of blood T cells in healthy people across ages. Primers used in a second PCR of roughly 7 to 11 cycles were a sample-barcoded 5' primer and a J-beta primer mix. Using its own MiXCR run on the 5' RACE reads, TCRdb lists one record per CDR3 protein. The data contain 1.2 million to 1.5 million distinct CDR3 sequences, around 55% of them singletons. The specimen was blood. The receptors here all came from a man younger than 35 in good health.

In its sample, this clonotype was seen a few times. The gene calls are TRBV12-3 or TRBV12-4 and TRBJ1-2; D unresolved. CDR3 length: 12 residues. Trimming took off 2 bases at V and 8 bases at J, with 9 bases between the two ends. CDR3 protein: CASSLMSKGYTF. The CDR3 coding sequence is TGTGCCAGCAGTTTAATGTCCAAAGGCTACACCTTC.

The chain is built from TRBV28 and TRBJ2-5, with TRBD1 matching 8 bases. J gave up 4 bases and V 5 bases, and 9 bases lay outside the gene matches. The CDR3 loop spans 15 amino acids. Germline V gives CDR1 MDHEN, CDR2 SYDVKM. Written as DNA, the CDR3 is TGTGCCAGCAGTCCTGTGGCCAGGGGGCGAGAGACCCAGTACTTC. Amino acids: CASSPVARGRETQYF.

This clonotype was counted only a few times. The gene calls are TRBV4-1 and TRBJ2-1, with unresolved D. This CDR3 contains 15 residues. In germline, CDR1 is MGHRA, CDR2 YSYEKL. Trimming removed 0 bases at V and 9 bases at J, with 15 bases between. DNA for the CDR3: TGCGCCAGCAGCCAAGACGCGGACCTAGGTTTTGAGCAGTTCTTC. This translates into CASSQDADLGFEQFF.

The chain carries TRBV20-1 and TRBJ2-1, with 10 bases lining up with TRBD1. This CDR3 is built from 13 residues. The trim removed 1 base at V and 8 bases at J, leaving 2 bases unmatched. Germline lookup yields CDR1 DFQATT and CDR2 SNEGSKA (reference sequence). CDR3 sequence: CSARGQGAHEQFF. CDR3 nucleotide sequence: TGCAGTGCTAGAGGACAGGGGGCCCATGAGCAGTTCTTC.

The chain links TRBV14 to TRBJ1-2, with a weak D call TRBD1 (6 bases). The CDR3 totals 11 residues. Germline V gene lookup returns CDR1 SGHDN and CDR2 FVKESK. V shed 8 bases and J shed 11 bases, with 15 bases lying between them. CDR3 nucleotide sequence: TGTGCCAGCGGGACACTTATTTCTTACACCTTC. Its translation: CASGTLISYTF.

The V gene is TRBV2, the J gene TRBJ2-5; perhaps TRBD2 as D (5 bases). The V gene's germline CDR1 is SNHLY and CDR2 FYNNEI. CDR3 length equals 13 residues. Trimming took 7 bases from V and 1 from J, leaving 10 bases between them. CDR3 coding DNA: TGTGCCAGCATCGAGCGGCCCCAAGAGACCCAGTACTTC. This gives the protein CASIERPQETQYF.

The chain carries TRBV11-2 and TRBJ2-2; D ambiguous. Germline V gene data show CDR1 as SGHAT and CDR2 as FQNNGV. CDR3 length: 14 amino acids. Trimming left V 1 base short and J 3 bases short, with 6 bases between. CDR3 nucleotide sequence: TGTGCCAGCAGCTTAGCAGCTTACACCGGGGAGCTGTTTTTT. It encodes CASSLAAYTGELFF.

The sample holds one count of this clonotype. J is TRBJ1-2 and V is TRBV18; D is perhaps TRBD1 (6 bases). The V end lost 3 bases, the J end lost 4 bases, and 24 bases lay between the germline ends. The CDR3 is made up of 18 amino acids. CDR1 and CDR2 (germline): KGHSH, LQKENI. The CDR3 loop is CASSPVEDSPLGAYGYTF. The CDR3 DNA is TGTGCCAGCTCACCGGTAGAGGACAGCCCCTTGGGAGCCTATGGCTACACCTTC.

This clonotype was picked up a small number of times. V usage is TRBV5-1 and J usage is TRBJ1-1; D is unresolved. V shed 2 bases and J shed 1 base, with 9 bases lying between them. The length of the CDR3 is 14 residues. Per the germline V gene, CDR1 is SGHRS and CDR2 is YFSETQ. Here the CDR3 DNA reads TGCGCCAGCAGCTTCGGACCGCAGAACACTGAAGCTTTCTTT. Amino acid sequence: CASSFGPQNTEAFF.

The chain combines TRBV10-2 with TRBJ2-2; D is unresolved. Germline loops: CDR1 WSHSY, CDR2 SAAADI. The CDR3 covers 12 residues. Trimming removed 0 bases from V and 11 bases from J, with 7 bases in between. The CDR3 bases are TGCGCCAGCAGTGAGTCGGCACAAGAGCTGTTTTTT. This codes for CASSESAQELFF.

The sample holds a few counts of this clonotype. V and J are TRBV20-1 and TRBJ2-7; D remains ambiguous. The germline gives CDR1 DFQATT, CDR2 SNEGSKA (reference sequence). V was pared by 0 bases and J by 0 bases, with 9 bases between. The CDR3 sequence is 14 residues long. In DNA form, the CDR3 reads TGCAGTGCTAGAGAGCAAGGAAGCTCCTACGAGCAGTACTTC. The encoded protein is CSAREQGSSYEQYF.

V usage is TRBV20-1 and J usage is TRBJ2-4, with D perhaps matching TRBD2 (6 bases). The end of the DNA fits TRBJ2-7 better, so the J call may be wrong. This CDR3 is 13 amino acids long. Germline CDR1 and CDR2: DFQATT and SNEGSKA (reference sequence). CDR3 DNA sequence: TGCAGTGCTAGCGGGACTTCCCCCTACGAGCAGTACTTC. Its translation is CSASGTSPYEQYF.

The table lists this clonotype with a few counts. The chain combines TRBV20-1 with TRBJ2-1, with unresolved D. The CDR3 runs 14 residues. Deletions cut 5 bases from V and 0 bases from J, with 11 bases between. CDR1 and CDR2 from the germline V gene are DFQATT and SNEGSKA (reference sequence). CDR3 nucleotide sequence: TGCAGTGCTGAAGCCAGAAGCTCCTACAATGAGCAGTTCTTC. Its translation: CSAEARSSYNEQFF.

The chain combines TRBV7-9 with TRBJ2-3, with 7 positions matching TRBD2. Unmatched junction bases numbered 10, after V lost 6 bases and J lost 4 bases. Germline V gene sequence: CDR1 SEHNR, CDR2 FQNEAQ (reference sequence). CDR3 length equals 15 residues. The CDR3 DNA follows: TGTGCCAGCAGTAGGACTAGAGAGATCGCAGATACGCAGTATTTT. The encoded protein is CASSRTREIADTQYF.

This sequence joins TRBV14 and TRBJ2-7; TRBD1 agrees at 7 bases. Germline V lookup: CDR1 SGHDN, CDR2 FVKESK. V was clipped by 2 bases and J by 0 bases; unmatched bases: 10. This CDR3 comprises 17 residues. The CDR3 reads CASSQRRLRDSSYEQYF. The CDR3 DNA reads TGTGCCAGCAGCCAAAGAAGACTTCGGGACAGCTCCTACGAGCAGTACTTC.

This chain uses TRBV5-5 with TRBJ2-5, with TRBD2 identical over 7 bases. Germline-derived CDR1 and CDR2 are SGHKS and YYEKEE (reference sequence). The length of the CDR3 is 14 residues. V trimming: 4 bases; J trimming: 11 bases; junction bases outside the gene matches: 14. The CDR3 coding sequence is TGTGCCAGCAGCCCCCATGGCGAGGGGCGGGAGCAGTACTTC. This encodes CASSPHGEGREQYF. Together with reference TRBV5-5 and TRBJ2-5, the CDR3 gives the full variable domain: DAGVTQSPTHLIKTRGQQVTLRCSPISGHKSVSWYQQVLGQGPQFIFQYYEKEERGRGNFPDRFSARQFPNYSSELNVNALLLGDSALYLCASSPHGEGREQYFGPGTRLLVL.

The CDR3 loop is CASSSSEDYGYTF. In DNA form, the CDR3 reads TGTGCCAGCAGCTCCAGCGAGGACTATGGCTACACCTTC. The chain couples TRBV3-1 to TRBJ1-2; D is ambiguous. Trimming took off 5 bases at V and 3 bases at J, with 10 bases between the two ends. The CDR3 length is 13 residues. Germline lookup yields CDR1 LGHDT and CDR2 YNNKEL (reference sequence).

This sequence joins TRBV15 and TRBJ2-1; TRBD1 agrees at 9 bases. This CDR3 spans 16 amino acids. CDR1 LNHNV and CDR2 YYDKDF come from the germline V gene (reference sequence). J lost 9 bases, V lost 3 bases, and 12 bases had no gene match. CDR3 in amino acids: CATSRGPRTGVSEQFF. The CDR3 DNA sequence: TGTGCCACCAGCAGGGGACCCAGGACAGGGGTGTCTGAGCAGTTCTTC.

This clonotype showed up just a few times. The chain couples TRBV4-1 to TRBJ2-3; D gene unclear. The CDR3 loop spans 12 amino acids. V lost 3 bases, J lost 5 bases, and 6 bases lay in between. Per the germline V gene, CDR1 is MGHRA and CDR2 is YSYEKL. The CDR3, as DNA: TGCGCCAGCAGCCAGGCCGAAGATACGCAGTATTTT. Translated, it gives CASSQAEDTQYF.

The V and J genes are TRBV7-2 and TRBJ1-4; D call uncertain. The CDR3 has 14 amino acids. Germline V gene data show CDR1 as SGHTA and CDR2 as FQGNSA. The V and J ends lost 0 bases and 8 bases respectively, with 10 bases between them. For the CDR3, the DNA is TGTGCCAGCAGCTTAGCTGGGTTGGGCGAAAAACTGTTTTTT. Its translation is CASSLAGLGEKLFF.

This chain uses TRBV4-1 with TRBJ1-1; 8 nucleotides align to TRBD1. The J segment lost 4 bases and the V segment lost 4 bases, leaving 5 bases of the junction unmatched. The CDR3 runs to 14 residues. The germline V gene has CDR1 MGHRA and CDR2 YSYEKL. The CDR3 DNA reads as TGCGCCAGCAGCCTAAAACAGGGGGTCACTGAAGCTTTCTTT. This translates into CASSLKQGVTEAFF.

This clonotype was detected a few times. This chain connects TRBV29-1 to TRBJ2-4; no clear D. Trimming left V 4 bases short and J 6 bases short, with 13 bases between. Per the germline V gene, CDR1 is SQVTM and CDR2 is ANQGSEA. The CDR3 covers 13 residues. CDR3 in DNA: TGCAGCGTTGCTGTGGCCAATGGAAACATTCAGTACTTC. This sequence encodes CSVAVANGNIQYF.

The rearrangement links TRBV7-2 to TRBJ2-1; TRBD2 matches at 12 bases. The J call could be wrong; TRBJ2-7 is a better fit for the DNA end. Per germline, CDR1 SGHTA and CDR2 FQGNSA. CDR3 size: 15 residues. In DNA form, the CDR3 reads TGTGCCAGCACCGTAACTAGCGGGAGGTTCAATGAGCAGTACTTC. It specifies CASTVTSGRFNEQYF.

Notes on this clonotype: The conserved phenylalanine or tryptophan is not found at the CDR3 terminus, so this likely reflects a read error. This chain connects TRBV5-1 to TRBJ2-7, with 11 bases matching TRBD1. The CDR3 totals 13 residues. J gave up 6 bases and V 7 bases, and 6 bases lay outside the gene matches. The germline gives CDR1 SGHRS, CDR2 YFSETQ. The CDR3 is CASYGQGAIEQYI. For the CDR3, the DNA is TGCGCCAGCTACGGACAGGGGGCAATCGAGCAGTACATC.

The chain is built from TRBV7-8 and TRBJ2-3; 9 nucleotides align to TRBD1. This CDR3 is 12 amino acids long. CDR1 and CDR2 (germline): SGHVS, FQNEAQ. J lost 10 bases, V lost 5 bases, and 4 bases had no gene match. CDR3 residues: CASSQDRGPQYF. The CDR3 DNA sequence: TGTGCCAGCAGCCAGGACAGGGGTCCGCAGTATTTT.

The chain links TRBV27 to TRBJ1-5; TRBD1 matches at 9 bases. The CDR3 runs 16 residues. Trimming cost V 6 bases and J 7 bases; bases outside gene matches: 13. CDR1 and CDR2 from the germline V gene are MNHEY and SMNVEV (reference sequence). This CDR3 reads CASSPFGTGIGQPQHF. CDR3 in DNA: TGTGCCAGCAGCCCCTTCGGGACAGGGATCGGACAGCCCCAGCATTTT.

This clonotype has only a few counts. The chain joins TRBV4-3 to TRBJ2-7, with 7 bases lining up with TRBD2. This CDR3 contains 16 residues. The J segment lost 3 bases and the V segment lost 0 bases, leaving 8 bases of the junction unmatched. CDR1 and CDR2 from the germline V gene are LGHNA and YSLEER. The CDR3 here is CASSQDGSGELYEQYF. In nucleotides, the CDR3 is TGCGCCAGCAGCCAAGATGGGAGCGGGGAGCTCTACGAGCAGTACTTC.